These T cell receptor beta chains were read from a single sample in a study of blood T cell repertoires in COVID-19. Produced via immunoSEQ multiplex PCR; TCRdb's table is partial and in-frame only. The table lists roughly 500,000 clones, 75% to 90% of them singletons. Sequenced: PBMCs or T cells enriched from blood (not recorded which). The source of these receptors is a woman between 55 and 75 years old who had recovered from COVID-19. CDR3s include the opening cysteine and the closing phenylalanine or tryptophan. Each record gives: V gene, clone size, J gene, CDR3 protein. The size field is filled for only some rows; it gives once, few, many or a size class.

TRBV10-1,.,TRBJ2-2,CASSESLAGTGELFF
TRBV11-2,.,TRBJ2-2,CASSLAVQGVSTGELFF
TRBV14,once,TRBJ2-3,CASSLSGGAIDTQYF
TRBV12-5,.,TRBJ1-3,CASGLVLAGGNTIYF
TRBV5-4,.,TRBJ2-5,CASSLRRDRETQYF
TRBV27,.,TRBJ1-6,CASSPGTGGASNSPLHF
TRBV5-1,.,TRBJ1-1,CASSPQDRAYTEAFF
TRBV6-6,.,TRBJ1-1,CASNNDRSEAFF
TRBV3-1/TRBV3-2,once,TRBJ1-3,CASSQFPKTGGNTIYF
TRBV24-1,.,TRBJ2-2,CATSDYGQGRFGELFF
TRBV27,once,TRBJ2-5,CASSKQGVEETQYF
TRBV5-1,few,TRBJ2-5,CASSFPTAGGRGRETQYF
TRBV5-1,.,TRBJ1-4,CASSEGGGVSEKLFF
TRBV9,.,TRBJ1-3,CASSVETGAGNTIYF
TRBV5-8,.,TRBJ1-5,CASSSGTGVWSNQPQHF
TRBV4-2,.,TRBJ2-3,CASSQELGAIGTDTQYF
TRBV6-5,.,TRBJ2-1,CASSSWDRYNEQFF
TRBV6-1,few,TRBJ1-1,CASSERGLREAFF
TRBV7-2,.,TRBJ2-1,CASSPGGRPPFF
TRBV19,once,TRBJ1-5,CASSRDRPQPQHF
TRBV5-1,few,TRBJ2-7,CASSLAFQGTGSYEQYF
TRBV6-5,few,TRBJ1-1,CASRPPGGTEAFF